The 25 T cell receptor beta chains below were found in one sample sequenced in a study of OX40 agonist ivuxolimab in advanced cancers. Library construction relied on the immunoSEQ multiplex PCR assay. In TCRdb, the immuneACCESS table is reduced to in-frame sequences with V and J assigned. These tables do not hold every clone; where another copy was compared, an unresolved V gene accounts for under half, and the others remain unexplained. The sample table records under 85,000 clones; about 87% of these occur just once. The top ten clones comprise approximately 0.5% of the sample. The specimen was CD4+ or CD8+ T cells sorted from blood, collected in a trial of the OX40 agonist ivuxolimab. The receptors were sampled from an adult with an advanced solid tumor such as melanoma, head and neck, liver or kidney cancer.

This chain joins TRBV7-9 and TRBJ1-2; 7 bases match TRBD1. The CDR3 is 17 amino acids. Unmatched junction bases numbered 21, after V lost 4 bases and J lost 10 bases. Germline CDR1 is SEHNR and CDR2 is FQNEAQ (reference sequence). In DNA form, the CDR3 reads TGTGCCAGCAGCTCGCAGCCCTTACAGGGGAAGGGTGTGGACTACACCTTC. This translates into CASSSQPLQGKGVDYTF.

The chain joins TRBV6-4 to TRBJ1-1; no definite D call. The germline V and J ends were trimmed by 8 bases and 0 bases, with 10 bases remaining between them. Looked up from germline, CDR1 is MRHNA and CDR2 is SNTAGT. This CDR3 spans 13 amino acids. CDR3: CASSSPMNTEAFF. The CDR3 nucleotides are TGTGCCAGCTCCTCTCCCATGAACACTGAAGCTTTCTTT.

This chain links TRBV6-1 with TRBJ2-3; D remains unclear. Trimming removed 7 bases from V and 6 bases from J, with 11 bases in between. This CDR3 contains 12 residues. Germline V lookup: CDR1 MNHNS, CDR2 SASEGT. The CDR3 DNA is TGTGCCAGCACCCCCTTTCGGGATACGCAGTATTTT. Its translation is CASTPFRDTQYF.

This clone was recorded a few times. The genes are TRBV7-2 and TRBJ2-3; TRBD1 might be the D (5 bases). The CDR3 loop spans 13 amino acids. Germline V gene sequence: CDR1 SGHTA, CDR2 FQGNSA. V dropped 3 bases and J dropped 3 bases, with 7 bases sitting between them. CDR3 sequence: CASSFRDTDTQYF. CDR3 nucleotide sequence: TGTGCCAGCAGCTTCAGGGATACAGATACGCAGTATTTT.

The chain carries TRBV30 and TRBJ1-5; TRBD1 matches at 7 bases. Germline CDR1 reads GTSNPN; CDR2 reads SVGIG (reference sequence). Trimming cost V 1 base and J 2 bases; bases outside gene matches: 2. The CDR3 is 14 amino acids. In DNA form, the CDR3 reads TGTGCCTGGAGTGCAACAGGGGGCAATCAGCCCCAGCATTTT. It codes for CAWSATGGNQPQHF. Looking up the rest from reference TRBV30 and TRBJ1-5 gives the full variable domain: SQTIHQWPATLVQPVGSPLSLECTVEGTSNPNLYWYRQAAGRGLQLLFYSVGIGQISSEVPQNLSASRPQDRQFILSSKKLLLSDSGFYLCAWSATGGNQPQHFGDGTRLSIL.

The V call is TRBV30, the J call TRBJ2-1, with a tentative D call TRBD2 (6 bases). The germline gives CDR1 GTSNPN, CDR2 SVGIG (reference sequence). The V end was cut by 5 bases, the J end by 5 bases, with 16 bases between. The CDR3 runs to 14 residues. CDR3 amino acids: CAWGGAPLNNEQFF. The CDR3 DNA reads TGTGCCTGGGGAGGGGCCCCGCTTAACAATGAGCAGTTCTTC.

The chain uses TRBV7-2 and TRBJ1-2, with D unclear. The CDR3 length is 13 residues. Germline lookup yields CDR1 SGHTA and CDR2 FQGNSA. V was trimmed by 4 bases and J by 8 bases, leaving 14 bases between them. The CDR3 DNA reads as TGTGCCAGCAGCTCCTTAGACGGGTCCGGCTACACCTTC. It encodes CASSSLDGSGYTF.

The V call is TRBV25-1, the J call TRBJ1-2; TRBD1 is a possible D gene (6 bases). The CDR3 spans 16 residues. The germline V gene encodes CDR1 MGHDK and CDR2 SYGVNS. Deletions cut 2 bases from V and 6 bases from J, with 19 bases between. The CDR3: CASSELGERGGNGYTF. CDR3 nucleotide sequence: TGTGCCAGCAGTGAACTCGGGGAGAGAGGGGGGAATGGCTACACCTTC.

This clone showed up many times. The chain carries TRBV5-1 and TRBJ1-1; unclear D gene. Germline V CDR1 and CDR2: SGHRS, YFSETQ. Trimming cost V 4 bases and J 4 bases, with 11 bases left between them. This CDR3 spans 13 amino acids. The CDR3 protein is CASSPLAGTEAFF. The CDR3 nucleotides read TGCGCCAGCAGCCCCCTAGCAGGCACTGAAGCTTTCTTT.

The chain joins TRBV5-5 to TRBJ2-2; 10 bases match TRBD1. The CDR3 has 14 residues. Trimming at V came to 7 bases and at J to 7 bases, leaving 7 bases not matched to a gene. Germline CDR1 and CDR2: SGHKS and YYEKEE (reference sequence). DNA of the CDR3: TGTGCCAGCGGGGGACAGGGGAATTTCGGGGAGCTGTTTTTT. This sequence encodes CASGGQGNFGELFF.

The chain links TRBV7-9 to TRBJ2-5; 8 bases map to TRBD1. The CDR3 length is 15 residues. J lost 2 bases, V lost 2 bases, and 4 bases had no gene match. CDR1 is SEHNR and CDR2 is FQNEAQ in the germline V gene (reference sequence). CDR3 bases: TGTGCCAGCAGCTTAACCGGACAGGGACAAGAGACCCAGTACTTC. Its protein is CASSLTGQGQETQYF.

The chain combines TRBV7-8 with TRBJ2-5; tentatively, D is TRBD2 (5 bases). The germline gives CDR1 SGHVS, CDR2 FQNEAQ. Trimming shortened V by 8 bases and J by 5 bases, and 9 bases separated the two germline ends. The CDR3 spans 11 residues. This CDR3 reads CASSPGETQYF. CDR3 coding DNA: TGTGCCAGCTCGCCGGGGGAGACCCAGTACTTC.

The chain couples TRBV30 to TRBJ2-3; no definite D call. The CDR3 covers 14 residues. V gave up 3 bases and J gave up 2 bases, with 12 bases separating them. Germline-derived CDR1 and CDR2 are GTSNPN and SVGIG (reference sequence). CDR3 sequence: CAWSGPSHTDTQYF. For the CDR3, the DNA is TGTGCCTGGAGCGGTCCCTCTCACACAGATACGCAGTATTTT.

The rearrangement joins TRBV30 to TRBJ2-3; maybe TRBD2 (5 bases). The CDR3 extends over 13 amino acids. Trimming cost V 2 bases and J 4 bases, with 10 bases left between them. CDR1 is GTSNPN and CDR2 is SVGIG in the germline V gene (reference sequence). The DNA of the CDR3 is TGTGCCTGGAGTAGCGGTCGCTCAGATACGCAGTATTTT. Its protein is CAWSSGRSDTQYF.

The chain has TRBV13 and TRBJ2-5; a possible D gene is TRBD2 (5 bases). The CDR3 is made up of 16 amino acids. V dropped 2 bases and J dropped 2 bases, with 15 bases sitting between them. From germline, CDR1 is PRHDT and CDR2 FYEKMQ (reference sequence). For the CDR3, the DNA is TGTGCCAGCAGCTTATCTAGCTCAGCCCCACAAGAGACCCAGTACTTC. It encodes CASSLSSSAPQETQYF.

CDR3 sequence (DNA): TGTGCCACCAGCAGAGATCCCATCCGGGGTAATCAGCCCCAGCATTTT. Amino acids: CATSRDPIRGNQPQHF. The rearrangement uses TRBV15 and TRBJ1-5; D not certain. In germline, CDR1 is LNHNV, CDR2 YYDKDF (reference sequence). V shed 0 bases and J shed 4 bases, with 13 bases lying between them. The CDR3 is made up of 16 amino acids. Using reference TRBV15 and TRBJ1-5 for the parts outside the CDR3, the full variable domain is DAMVIQNPRYQVTQFGKPVTLSCSQTLNHNVMYWYQQKSSQAPKLLFHYYDKDFNNEADTPDNFQSRRPNTSFCFLDIRSPGLGDTAMYLCATSRDPIRGNQPQHFGDGTRLSIL.

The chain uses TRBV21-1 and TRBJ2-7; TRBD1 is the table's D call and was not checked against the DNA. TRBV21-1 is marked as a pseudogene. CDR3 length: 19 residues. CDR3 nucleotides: TGTGCCAGCAGCAAGGGGACAGGAGGACTTCTGGAGAGCTCCTACGAGCAGTACTTC. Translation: CASSKGTGGLLESSYEQYF.

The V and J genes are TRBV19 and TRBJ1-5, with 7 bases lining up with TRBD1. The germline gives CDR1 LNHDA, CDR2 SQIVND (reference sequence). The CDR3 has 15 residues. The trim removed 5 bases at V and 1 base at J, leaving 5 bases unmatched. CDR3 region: CASSDRAVSNQPQHF. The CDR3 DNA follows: TGTGCCAGTAGTGACAGGGCGGTGAGCAATCAGCCCCAGCATTTT.

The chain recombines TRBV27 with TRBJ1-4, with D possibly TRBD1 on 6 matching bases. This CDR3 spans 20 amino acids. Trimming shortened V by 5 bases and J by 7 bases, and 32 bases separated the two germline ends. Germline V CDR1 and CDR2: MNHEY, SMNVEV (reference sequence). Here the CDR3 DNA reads TGTGCCAGCAGTCGCCTGTACCGGGGGCCCTGGGGGCTTAGGGGTGAAAAACTGTTTTTT. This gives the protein CASSRLYRGPWGLRGEKLFF. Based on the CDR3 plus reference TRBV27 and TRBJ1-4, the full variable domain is EAQVTQNPRYLITVTGKKLTVTCSQNMNHEYMSWYRQDPGLGLRQIYYSMNVEVTDKGDVPEGYKVSRKEKRNFPLILESPSPNQTSLYFCASSRLYRGPWGLRGEKLFFGSGTQLSVL.

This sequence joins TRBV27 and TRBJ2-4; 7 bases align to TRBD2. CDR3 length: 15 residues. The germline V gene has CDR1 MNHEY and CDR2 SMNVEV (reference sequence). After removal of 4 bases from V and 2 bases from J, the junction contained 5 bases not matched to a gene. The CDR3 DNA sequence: TGTGCCAGCAGTTCCCCAGCGGGGACCAAAAACATTCAGTACTTC. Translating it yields CASSSPAGTKNIQYF.

The CDR3 DNA sequence: TGTGCCTGGAGTGGAATTTCAGGACTTGTTGGGCCCCAGCATTTT. Residues: CAWSGISGLVGPQHF. The chain recombines TRBV30 with TRBJ1-5; D not certain. CDR1 is GTSNPN, CDR2 SVGIG, per germline (reference sequence). The CDR3 runs to 15 residues. Trimming shortened V by 1 base and J by 9 bases, and 19 bases separated the two germline ends.

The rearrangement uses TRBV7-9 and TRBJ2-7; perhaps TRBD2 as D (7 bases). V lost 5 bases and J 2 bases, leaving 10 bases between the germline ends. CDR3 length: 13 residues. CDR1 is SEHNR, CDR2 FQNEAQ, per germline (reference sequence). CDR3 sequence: CASSRGAAYEQYF. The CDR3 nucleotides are TGTGCCAGCAGCCGGGGGGCGGCCTACGAGCAGTACTTC. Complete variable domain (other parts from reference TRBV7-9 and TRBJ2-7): DTGVSQNPRHKITKRGQNVTFRCDPISEHNRLYWYRQTLGQGPEFLTYFQNEAQLEKSRLLSDRFSAERPKGSFSTLEIQRTEQGDSAMYLCASSRGAAYEQYFGPGTRLTVT.

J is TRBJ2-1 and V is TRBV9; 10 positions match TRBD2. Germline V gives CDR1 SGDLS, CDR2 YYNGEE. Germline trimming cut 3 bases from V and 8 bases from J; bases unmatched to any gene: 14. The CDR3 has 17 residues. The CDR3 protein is CASSDKGLLAGVDEQFF. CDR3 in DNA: TGTGCCAGCAGCGATAAGGGGCTGCTAGCGGGGGTAGATGAGCAGTTCTTC.

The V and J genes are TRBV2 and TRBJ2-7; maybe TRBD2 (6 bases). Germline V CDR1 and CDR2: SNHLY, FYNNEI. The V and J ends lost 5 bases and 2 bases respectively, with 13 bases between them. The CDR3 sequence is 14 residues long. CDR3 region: CASSPGGDPYEQYF. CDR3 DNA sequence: TGTGCCAGCAGTCCCGGGGGAGACCCCTACGAGCAGTACTTC.

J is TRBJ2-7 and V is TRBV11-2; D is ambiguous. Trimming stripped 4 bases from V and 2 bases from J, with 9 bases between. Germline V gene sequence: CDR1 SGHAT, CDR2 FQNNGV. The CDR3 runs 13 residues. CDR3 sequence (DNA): TGTGCCAGCAGCTCCCACTTCACCTACGAGCAGTACTTC. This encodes CASSSHFTYEQYF. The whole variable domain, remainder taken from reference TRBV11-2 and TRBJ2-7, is EAGVAQSPRYKIIEKRQSVAFWCNPISGHATLYWYQQILGQGPKLLIQFQNNGVVDDSQLPKDRFSAERLKGVDSTLKIQPAKLEDSAVYLCASSSHFTYEQYFGPGTRLTVT.